The T cell receptor (beta chain) under discussion was sequenced for a study of read filtering for tumor transcriptome and immune sequencing (dated by TCRdb to the early 2020s). The study in broad terms: The cohort was composed of 17 to 20 male and roughly 13 female patients, with a mean age of about 65 years and an age range of roughly 45 to 85. By revised international staging, 8 or 9 patients were R-ISS I, some 17 were R-ISS II and about seven were R-ISS III. After DNase treatment, whole-transcriptome libraries were prepared with the TruSeq RNA Access Library Prep Kit. Per sample, about 3.5 to 10.27 million TCR-region mapped reads were obtained with IR-seq, compared with only 85 to 1273 with RNA-seq. Using the same bone marrow samples, the study ran both targeted immune repertoire sequencing and bulk whole-transcriptome sequencing and then compared the TCR repertoires from each method. As a main aim, a read-filtering strategy for immune repertoire data was addressed, with the specific question being whether clonotypes supported by a single read should be removed. What the study reported, not specific to this receptor: The correlation between IR-seq and RNA-seq shared clonotype proportions was increased by removal of single-read clonotypes. Single-read clonotypes made up about four fifths of clonotypes but about 3.5% of total reads in IR-seq, and just under 75% of clonotypes and roughly 45% of reads in RNA-seq. The sorted CD138-negative fraction was a mixed bone marrow immune population, not purified T cells. Compared with RNA-seq, IR-seq captured clonotypes at much higher depth and more reliably, and a smaller IR-seq throughput was enough to identify most shared clonotypes.

V is pared back by 1 base and J by 10 bases, with 16 bases lying between the germline termini. The CDR3 spans 14 residues, from the cysteine through the phenylalanine. The read is trimmed to its CDR3 DNA, 42 bases read in frame from base 1. The Immunoverse kit was used to build TCR libraries from approximately 410 ng RNA, with molecular barcoded adaptors covering alpha/delta and beta/gamma chains. TCR library preparation was performed with the same RNA that was used for transcriptome sequencing. An Illumina HiSeq 4000 with 2 x 150 cycles was used to sequence the TCR libraries. Turning to the authors' computational methods: MiXCR aligned TCR reads to human V, D, J and C references and assembled the aligned reads into CDR3 clonotypes, with quality filtering and error correction included. The tcR package in R was used for analysis of clonotype counts and gene usage diversity. Raw mapping reads were checked after the RNA-seq reads had been mapped by STAR aligner version 2.5.3a onto the human GRCh37 genome. To test how sequencing depth affected the clonotypes detected, IR-seq fastq files were randomly downsampled with Seqtk 1.3. TCRdb reran the public reads through fastp at Q25 and MiXCR, keeping productive beta chains. Rows are combined by CDR3 protein, so each entry shows the most common genes and DNA. These V and J calls derive from TCRdb rather than the authors' analysis. For this sample the table gives around 130,000 distinct CDR3 sequences, of which about 12% were detected only once. Of the sample, 7% to 9% falls within the top ten clones.

Every patient had bone marrow sampled at the time of active disease. Isolation of bone marrow mononuclear cells was performed by Ficoll-Hypaque density gradient centrifugation. CD138-negative cells were obtained by negative selection after labeling with CD138 magnetic microbeads on a MACS separator, removing myeloma plasma cells. The purity of the isolated cells was checked by flow cytometry with CD138 antibodies on an Attune NxT. TRIzol reagent was used to extract total RNA, which was then quantified with a NanoDrop spectrophotometer. Paired RNA-seq and IR-seq were performed on each patient's CD138-negative bone marrow sample. Ten or more counts support this clonotype. The antigen it recognizes is unknown. Qualities for individual bases were not recorded, and no much larger clone is one base off.

The rearranged segments are TRBV12-3 or TRBV12-4 and TRBJ1-1; the D gene lacks a confident call. Sequenced input: a population of CD138-negative cells sorted from bone marrow. Per the publication, the cell subset or site label means: bone marrow mononuclear cells depleted of CD138+ plasma/myeloma cells by negative magnetic selection. The receptor comes from a donor over 35 with multiple myeloma. The CDR3 has the sequence CASSLVGLLTGAFF. At the DNA level, the sequence is TGTGCCAGCAGTTTAGTGGGTCTTCTAACCGGAGCTTTCTTT.